Listed below are T cell receptor beta chains from one sample, sequenced in a study of cytomegalovirus exposure and HLA in healthy donors. The assay was immunoSEQ multiplex PCR, and TCRdb's table has in-frame clones only and misses some. The sample consists of approximately 100,000 clones, 85% of them appearing once. The specimen was PBMCs. The source of these receptors is a man aged 40-49 years in good health and CMV-seropositive. CDR3s include the opening cysteine and the closing phenylalanine or tryptophan. D genes are given only for firm matches. Where a row states a size, it is once, few, many or the class of an expanded clone; other rows omit it.

once,TRBJ2-7,16,TRBV6-1,-,TGTGCCAGCAGTGACCTTTGGCGAGCGACCACCTACGAGCAGTACTTC,CASSDLWRATTYEQYF
-,TRBJ2-3,14,TRBV19,-,TGTGCCAGTAGTATCGGCGGTAGCACAGATACGCAGTATTTT,CASSIGGSTDTQYF
-,TRBJ1-2,15,TRBV18,-,TGTGCCAGCTCAACCCAAATGGACAGCCGAGGGGGCTACACCTTC,CASSTQMDSRGGYTF
-,TRBJ2-3,16,TRBV6-5,-,TGTGCCAGCAGTTTGGATCGGCAGGTTCAATCAGATACGCAGTATTTT,CASSLDRQVQSDTQYF
once,TRBJ1-5,14,TRBV10-2,-,TGCGCCAGCAGTGGCAGGGGTGGCAATCAGCCCCAGCATTTT,CASSGRGGNQPQHF
-,TRBJ2-7,17,TRBV18,-,TGTGCCAGCTCCCCAGCCCGGGGGACCGAAGGGAATTACGAGCAGTACTTC,CASSPARGTEGNYEQYF
once,TRBJ1-1,13,TRBV5-1,-,TGCGCCAGCAGGGAGGACAGTTTGACTGAAGCTTTCTTT,CASREDSLTEAFF
-,TRBJ1-1,16,TRBV4-1,TRBD1,TGCGCCAGCAGCCAAGGGGACAGGGGCCTTGACAGTGAAGCTTTCTTT,CASSQGDRGLDSEAFF
once,TRBJ1-5,16,TRBV21-1,-,TGTGCCAGCAGCGGGCCCCCCGAACGGGAAACTCAGCCCCAGCACTTT,CASSGPPERETQPQHF
-,TRBJ1-2,12,TRBV28,-,TGTGCCAGCAGTACAGGGAGCCGCGGCTACACCTTC,CASSTGSRGYTF
-,TRBJ1-2,11,TRBV12-5,-,TGTGCTAGTGGTGTCTTCTATGGCTACACCTTC,CASGVFYGYTF
-,TRBJ2-7,20,TRBV7-6,TRBD2,TGTGCCAGCAGCTCCTATCCGGGACTAGCGGGAGGGCCAAGTGGGTCCGAGCAGTACTTC,CASSSYPGLAGGPSGSEQYF
-,TRBJ1-1,15,TRBV7-3,-,TGTGCCAGCAGCTTAAAAGGTCCCGGGGGCACTGAAGCTTTCTTT,CASSLKGPGGTEAFF
-,TRBJ1-1,14,TRBV6-6,-,TGTGCCAGCAGTGCCCAGGGCATGAACACTGAAGCTTTCTTT,CASSAQGMNTEAFF
-,TRBJ2-7,21,TRBV2,TRBD1,TGTGCCAGCAGTGAAGACCTAGCAGGGGGTCCGGGACCCATATACTCCTACGAGCAGTACTTC,CASSEDLAGGPGPIYSYEQYF
-,TRBJ1-5,15,TRBV4-2,TRBD1,TGTGCCAGCAGCCAAGATCCGGACAGGGGTCAGCCCCAGCATTTT,CASSQDPDRGQPQHF
-,TRBJ1-2,15,TRBV2,-,TGTGCCAGCAGCGACTCGGACATGTCTAACTATGGCTACACCTTC,CASSDSDMSNYGYTF
-,TRBJ1-2,13,TRBV30,-,TGTGCCTGGAGCCCCTCGCGAGAGAGTGGCTACACCTTC,CAWSPSRESGYTF
-,TRBJ1-2,13,TRBV18,TRBD1,TGTGCCAGCTCCCAAGACAGGGTGGATGGCTACACCTTC,CASSQDRVDGYTF
-,TRBJ2-7,13,TRBV9,-,TGTGCCAGCAGCCCAGGGGACCGCTACGAGCAGTACTTC,CASSPGDRYEQYF
-,TRBJ2-5,12,TRBV5-4,-,TGTGCCAGCAGCCAGGACAGAGAGACCCAGTACTTC,CASSQDRETQYF
-,TRBJ1-2,15,TRBV5-4,-,TGTGCCAGCAGCTTGGAAGTAGACAACATCTATGGCTACACCTTC,CASSLEVDNIYGYTF
-,TRBJ2-7,12,TRBV7-8,-,TGTGCCAGCAGCTTAGATACTAACCCTTCGGGCTTC,CASSLDTNPSGF
-,TRBJ2-5,15,TRBV5-1,TRBD1,TGCGCCAGCAGCGACCCGGGACAGGGGGCAGAGACCCAGTACTTC,CASSDPGQGAETQYF
-,TRBJ2-3,16,TRBV9,-,TGTGCCAGCAGCGCCAGACGGACCCACCAGCGGGATACGCAGTATTTT,CASSARRTHQRDTQYF
few,TRBJ2-7,16,TRBV11-1,TRBD2,TGTGCCAGCAGCTCCCCTCGGACAGCGGGAGTCTACGAGCAGTACTTC,CASSSPRTAGVYEQYF
-,TRBJ1-1,15,TRBV14,-,TGTGCCAGCAGCCAAGAGGCTGGACAGAGGGCTGAAGCTTTCTTT,CASSQEAGQRAEAFF
-,TRBJ2-7,14,TRBV7-2,-,TGTGCCAGCAGCTTAGAACAGGGAGCCTACGAGCAGTACTTC,CASSLEQGAYEQYF
-,TRBJ2-7,14,TRBV10-3,TRBD2,TGTGCCATCACTAGAGCGGGGGACTCCTACGAGCAGTACTTC,CAITRAGDSYEQYF
-,TRBJ2-7,15,TRBV28,TRBD2,TGTGCCAGCAGTTCCAAAGCGGGAGCGGGCTACGAGCAGTACTTC,CASSSKAGAGYEQYF
-,TRBJ2-7,15,TRBV19,-,TGTGCCAGTAGTATGCCCGGGTCGGCGGCCTACGAGCAGTACTTC,CASSMPGSAAYEQYF
once,TRBJ2-2,15,TRBV7-2,TRBD1,TGTGCCAGCAGCTTAGAGGGACAGGGGACCGGGGAGCTGTTTTTT,CASSLEGQGTGELFF
-,TRBJ2-7,15,TRBV11-2,-,TGTGCCAGCAGCTTCCAAACGGGACATCTCTACGAGCAGTACTTC,CASSFQTGHLYEQYF
-,TRBJ2-2,16,TRBV5-1,TRBD2,TGCGCCAGCAGCCCTATTACTAGCGCGGCCACCGGGGAGCTGTTTTTT,CASSPITSAATGELFF
-,TRBJ2-7,12,TRBV5-1,-,TGCGCCAGCAGCTTGGGAGGGTTCGAGCAGTACTTC,CASSLGGFEQYF
-,TRBJ2-7,17,TRBV7-2,TRBD2,TGTGCCAGCAGCTTAGTAATCACTGCGGGGGGGCGCGACGAGCAGTACTTC,CASSLVITAGGRDEQYF
once,TRBJ2-5,14,TRBV5-4,TRBD1,TGTGCCAGCAGCGGGACAGGGGATTTCGAGACCCAGTACTTC,CASSGTGDFETQYF
-,TRBJ2-7,15,TRBV6-5,TRBD2,TGTGCCAGCCACACATTGGGGGGGGGTCCCTACGAGCAGTACTTC,CASHTLGGGPYEQYF
-,TRBJ2-5,14,TRBV28,-,TGTGCCAGCAGTTTAGGGGGCCCCTCAGAGACCCAGTACTTC,CASSLGGPSETQYF
few,TRBJ2-7,16,TRBV7-9,-,TGTTCCAGCAGCTTAGTAGCCCACAAGCCATCCTACGAGCAGTACTTC,CSSSLVAHKPSYEQYF
once,TRBJ2-7,13,TRBV10-3,TRBD1,TGTGCCATCAGTGATGGGACAGGGAAGGAGCAGTACTTC,CAISDGTGKEQYF
-,TRBJ2-2,14,TRBV29-1,TRBD2,TGCAGCGCGGAAGCCGGGGGGGAGACCGGGGAGCTGTTTTTT,CSAEAGGETGELFF
-,TRBJ2-3,16,TRBV6-6,TRBD1,TGTGCCAGCAGTTACGGGACAGGGGGTACCACAGATACGCAGTATTTT,CASSYGTGGTTDTQYF
few,TRBJ1-4,13,TRBV14,-,TGTGCCAGCAGCCAGCTAGTGACAGGAAAACTGTTTTTT,CASSQLVTGKLFF
once,TRBJ2-3,15,TRBV29-1,TRBD2,TGCAGCGTTGTCGCTAGCGGGTCGCCCTCAGATACGCAGTATTTT,CSVVASGSPSDTQYF
-,TRBJ2-7,15,TRBV7-8,-,TGTGCCAGCAGCGGATGGACAGGGAGGGAAAAAGGGCAGTACTTC,CASSGWTGREKGQYF
few,TRBJ2-2,16,TRBV11-2,-,TGTGCCAGCAGCCGCTGGTCCGGGGGGCGGCCCGGGGAGCTGTTTTTT,CASSRWSGGRPGELFF